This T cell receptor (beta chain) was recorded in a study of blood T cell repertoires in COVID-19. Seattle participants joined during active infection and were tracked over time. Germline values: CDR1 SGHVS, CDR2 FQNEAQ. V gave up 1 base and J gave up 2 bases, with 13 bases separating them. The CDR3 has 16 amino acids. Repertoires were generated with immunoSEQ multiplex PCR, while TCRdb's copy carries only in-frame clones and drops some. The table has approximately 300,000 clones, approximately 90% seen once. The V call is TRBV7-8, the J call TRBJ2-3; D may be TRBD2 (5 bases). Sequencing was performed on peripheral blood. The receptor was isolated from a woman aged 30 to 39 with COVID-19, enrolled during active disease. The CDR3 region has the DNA TGTGCCAGCAGCTTAGAGCTAGCCTCCATCACAGATACGCAGTATTTT. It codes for CASSLELASITDTQYF. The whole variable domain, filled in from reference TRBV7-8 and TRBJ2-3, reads GAGVSQSPRYKVAKRGQDVALRCDPISGHVSLFWYQQALGQGPEFLTYFQNEAQLDKSGLPSDRFFAERPEGSVSTLKIQRTQQEDSAVYLCASSLELASITDTQYFGPGTRLTVL.